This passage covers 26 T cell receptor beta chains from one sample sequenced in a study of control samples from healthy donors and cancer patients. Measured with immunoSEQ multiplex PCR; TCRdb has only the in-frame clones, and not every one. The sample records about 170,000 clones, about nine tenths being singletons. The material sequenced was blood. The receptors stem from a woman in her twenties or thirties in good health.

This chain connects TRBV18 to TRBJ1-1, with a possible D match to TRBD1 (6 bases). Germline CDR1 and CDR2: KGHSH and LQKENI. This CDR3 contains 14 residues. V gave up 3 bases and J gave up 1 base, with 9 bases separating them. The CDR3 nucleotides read TGTGCCAGCTCACCGATACAGGGGAACACTGAAGCTTTCTTT. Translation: CASSPIQGNTEAFF.

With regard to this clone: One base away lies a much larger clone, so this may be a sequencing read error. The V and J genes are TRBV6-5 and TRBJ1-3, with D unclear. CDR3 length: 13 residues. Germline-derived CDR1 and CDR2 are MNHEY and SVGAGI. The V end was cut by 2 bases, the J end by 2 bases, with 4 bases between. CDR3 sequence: CASSYGAGNTIYF. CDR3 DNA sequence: TGTGCCAGCAGTTACGGGGCTGGAAACACCATATATTTT.

The CDR3 DNA sequence: TGTGCCAGCAGTTACTCAAGGGAGGAGTATAATTCACCCCTCCACTTT. This translates into CASSYSREEYNSPLHF. The chain joins TRBV6-2 or TRBV6-3 to TRBJ1-6; D is undetermined. Per germline, CDR1 MNHEY and CDR2 SVGEGT. The CDR3 has 16 residues. The germline V and J ends were trimmed by 0 bases and 4 bases, with 10 bases remaining between them.

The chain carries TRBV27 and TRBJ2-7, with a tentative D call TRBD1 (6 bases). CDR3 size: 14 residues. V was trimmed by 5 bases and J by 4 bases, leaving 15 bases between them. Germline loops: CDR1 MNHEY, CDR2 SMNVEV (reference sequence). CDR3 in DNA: TGTGCCAGCAGTCCGCGGCAGGGGCCGTACGAGCAGTACTTC. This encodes CASSPRQGPYEQYF.

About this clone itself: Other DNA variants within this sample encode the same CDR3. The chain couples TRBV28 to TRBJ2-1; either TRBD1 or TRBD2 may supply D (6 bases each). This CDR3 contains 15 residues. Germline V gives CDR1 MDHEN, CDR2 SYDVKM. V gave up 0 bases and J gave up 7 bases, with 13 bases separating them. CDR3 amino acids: CASSLWSGAGNEQFF. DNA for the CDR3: TGTGCCAGCAGTTTATGGTCGGGGGCGGGGAATGAGCAGTTCTTC.

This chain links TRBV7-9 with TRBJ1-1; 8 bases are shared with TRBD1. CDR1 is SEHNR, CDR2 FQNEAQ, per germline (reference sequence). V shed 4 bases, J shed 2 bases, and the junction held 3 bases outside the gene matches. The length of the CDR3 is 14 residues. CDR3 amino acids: CASSSDRGNTEAFF. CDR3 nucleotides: TGTGCCAGCAGCTCCGACAGGGGTAACACTGAAGCTTTCTTT.

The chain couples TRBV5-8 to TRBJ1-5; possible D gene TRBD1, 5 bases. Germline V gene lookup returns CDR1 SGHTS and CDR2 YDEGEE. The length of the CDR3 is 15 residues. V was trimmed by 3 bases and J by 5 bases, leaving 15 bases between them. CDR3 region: CASSWVGWGDQPQHF. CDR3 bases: TGTGCCAGCAGCTGGGTGGGCTGGGGCGATCAGCCCCAGCATTTT.

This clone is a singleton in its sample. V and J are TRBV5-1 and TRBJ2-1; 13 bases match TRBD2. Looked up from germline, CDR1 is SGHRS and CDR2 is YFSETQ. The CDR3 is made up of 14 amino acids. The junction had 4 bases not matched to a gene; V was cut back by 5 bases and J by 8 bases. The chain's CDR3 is CASSRTSGSYEQFF. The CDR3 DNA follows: TGCGCCAGCAGTCGGACTAGCGGGAGCTATGAGCAGTTCTTC.

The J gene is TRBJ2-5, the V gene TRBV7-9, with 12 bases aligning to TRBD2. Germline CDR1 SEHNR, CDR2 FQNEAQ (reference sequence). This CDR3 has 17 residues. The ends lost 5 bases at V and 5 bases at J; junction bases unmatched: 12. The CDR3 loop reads CASSPYRLAGERETQYF. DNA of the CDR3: TGTGCCAGCAGCCCCTACCGACTAGCGGGGGAGAGGGAGACCCAGTACTTC. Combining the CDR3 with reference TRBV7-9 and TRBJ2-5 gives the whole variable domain DTGVSQNPRHKITKRGQNVTFRCDPISEHNRLYWYRQTLGQGPEFLTYFQNEAQLEKSRLLSDRFSAERPKGSFSTLEIQRTEQGDSAMYLCASSPYRLAGERETQYFGPGTRLLVL.

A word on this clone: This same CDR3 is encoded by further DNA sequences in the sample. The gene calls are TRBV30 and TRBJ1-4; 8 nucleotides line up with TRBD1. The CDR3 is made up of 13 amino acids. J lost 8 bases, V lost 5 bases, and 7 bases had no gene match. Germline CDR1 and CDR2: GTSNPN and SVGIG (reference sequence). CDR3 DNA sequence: TGTGCCTGGTCCGGGACAGGAGGGGAAAAACTGTTTTTT. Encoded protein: CAWSGTGGEKLFF.

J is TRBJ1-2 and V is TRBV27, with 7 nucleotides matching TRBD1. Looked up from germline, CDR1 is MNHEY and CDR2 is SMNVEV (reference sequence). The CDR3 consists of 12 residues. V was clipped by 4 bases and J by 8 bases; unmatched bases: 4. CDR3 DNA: TGTGCCAGCAGTTCAGGGGGTCGCGGCTACACCTTC. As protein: CASSSGGRGYTF.

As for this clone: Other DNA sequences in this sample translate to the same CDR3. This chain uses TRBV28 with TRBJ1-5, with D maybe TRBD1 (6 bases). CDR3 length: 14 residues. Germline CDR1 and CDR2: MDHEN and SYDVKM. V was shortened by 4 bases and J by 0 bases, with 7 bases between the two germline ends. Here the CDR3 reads CASSWTDSNQPQHF. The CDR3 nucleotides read TGTGCCAGCAGTTGGACAGATAGCAATCAGCCCCAGCATTTT.

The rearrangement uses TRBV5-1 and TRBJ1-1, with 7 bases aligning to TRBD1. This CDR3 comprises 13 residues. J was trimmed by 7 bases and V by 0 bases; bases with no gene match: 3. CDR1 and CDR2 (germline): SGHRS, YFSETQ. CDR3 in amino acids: CASSLGQGGEAFF. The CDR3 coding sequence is TGCGCCAGCAGCTTGGGACAGGGCGGTGAAGCTTTCTTT.

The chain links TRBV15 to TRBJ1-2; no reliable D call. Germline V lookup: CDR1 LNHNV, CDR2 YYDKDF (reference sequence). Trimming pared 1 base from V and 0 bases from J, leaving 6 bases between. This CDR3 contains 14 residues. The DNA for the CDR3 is TGTGCCACCAGCAGAGGATCAGCTAACTATGGCTACACCTTC. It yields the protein CATSRGSANYGYTF.

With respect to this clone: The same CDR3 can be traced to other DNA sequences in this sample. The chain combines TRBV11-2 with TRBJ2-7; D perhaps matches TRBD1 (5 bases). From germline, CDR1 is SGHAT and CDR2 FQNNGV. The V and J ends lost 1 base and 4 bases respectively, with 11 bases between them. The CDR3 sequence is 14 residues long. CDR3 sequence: CASSLVPGQYEQYF. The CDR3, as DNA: TGTGCCAGCAGCTTAGTCCCCGGACAATACGAGCAGTACTTC.

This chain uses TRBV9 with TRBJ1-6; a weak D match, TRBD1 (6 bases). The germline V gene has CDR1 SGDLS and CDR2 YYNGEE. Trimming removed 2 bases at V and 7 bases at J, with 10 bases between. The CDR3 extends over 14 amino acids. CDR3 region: CASSVGQINSPLHF. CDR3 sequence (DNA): TGTGCCAGCAGCGTCGGACAGATAAATTCACCCCTCCACTTT.

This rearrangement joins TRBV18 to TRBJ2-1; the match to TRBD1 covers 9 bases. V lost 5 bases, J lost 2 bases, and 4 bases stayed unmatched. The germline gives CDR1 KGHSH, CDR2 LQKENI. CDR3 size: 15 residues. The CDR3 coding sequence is TGTGCCAGCTCATCCGGACAGGGGCCCTACAATGAGCAGTTCTTC. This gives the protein CASSSGQGPYNEQFF.

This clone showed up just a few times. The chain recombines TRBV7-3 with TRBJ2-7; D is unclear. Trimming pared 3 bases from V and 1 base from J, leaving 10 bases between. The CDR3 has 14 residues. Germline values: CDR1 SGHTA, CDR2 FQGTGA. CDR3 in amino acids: CASSFGDGSYEQYF. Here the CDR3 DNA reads TGTGCCAGCAGCTTCGGTGACGGGTCCTACGAGCAGTACTTC.

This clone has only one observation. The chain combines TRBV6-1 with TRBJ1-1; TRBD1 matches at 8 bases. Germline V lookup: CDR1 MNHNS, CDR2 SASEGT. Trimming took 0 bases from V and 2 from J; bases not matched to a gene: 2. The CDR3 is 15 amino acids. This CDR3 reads CASSEAGTGNTEAFF. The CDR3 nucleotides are TGTGCCAGCAGTGAAGCCGGGACAGGTAACACTGAAGCTTTCTTT.

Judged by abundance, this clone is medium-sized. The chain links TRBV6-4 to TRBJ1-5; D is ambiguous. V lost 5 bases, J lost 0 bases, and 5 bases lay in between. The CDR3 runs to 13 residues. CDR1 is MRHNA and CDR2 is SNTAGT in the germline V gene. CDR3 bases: TGTGCCAGCAGTCAGAGTAGCAATCAGCCCCAGCATTTT. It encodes CASSQSSNQPQHF.

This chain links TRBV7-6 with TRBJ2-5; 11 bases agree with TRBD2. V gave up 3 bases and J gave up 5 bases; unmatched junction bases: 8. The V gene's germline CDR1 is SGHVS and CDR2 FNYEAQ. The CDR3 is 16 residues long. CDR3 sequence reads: CASSFTLAGVGETQYF. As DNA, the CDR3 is TGTGCCAGCAGCTTCACACTAGCGGGAGTTGGTGAGACCCAGTACTTC.

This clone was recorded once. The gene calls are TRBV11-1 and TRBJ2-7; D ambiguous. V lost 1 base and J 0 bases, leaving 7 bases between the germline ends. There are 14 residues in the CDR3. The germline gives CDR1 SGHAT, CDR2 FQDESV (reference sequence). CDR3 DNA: TGTGCCAGCAGCTTAGGCCAGAGCTCCTACGAGCAGTACTTC. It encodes CASSLGQSSYEQYF.

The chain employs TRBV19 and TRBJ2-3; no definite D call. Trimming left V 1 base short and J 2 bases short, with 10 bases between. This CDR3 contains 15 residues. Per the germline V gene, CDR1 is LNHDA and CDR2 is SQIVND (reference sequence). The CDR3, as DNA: TGTGCCAGTAGTATAGGGGTGTTATCCACAGATACGCAGTATTTT. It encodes CASSIGVLSTDTQYF.

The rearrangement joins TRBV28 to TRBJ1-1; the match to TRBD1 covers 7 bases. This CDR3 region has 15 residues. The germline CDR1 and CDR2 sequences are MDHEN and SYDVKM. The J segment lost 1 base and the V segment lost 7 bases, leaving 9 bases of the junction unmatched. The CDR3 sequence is CASNARQGWNTEAFF. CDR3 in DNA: TGTGCCAGCAATGCCCGACAGGGATGGAACACTGAAGCTTTCTTT.

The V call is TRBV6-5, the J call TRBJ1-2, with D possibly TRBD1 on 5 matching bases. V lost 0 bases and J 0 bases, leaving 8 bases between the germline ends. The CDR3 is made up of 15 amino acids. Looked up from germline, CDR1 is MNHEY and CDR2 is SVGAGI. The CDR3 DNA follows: TGTGCCAGCAGTTACTCGGGGGGAGCTAACTATGGCTACACCTTC. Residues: CASSYSGGANYGYTF.

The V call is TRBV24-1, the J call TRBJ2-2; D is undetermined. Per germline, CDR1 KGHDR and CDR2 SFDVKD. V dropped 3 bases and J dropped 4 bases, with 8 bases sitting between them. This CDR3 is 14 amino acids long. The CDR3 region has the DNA TGTGCCACCAGTGATCTGGGCTCCACCGGGGAGCTGTTTTTT. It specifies CATSDLGSTGELFF.